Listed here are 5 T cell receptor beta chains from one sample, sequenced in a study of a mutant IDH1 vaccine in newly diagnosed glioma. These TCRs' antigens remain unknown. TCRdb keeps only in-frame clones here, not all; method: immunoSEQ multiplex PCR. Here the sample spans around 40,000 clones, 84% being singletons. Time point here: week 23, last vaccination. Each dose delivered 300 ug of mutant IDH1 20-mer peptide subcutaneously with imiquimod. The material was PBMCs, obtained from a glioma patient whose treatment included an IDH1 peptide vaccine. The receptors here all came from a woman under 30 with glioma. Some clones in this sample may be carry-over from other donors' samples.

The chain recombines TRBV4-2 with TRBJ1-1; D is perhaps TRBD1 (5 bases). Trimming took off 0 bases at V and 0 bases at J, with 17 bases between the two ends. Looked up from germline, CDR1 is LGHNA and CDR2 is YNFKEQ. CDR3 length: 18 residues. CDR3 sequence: CASSQDDSREGMNTEAFF. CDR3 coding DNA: TGTGCCAGCAGCCAAGATGACTCTCGGGAGGGGATGAACACTGAAGCTTTCTTT.

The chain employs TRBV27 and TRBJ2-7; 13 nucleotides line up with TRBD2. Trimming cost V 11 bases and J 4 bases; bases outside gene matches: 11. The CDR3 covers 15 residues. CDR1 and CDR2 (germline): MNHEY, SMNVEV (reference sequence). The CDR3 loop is CAAQTWTSGSYEQYF. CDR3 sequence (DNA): TGTGCCGCACAGACCTGGACTAGCGGGAGTTACGAGCAGTACTTC.

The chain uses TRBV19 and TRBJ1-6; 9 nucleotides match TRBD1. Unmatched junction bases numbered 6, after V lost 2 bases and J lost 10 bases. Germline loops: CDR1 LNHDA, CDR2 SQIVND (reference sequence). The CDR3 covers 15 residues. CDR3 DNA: TGTGCCAGTAGTATACTACAGGGGGCGGAATCACCCCTCCACTTT. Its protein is CASSILQGAESPLHF.

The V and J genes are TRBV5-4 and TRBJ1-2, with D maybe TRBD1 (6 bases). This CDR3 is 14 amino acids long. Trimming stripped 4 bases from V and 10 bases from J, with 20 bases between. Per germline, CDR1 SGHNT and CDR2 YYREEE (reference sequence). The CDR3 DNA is TGTGCCAGCAGCCGGGAAACAGGGCTCATAACCTACACCTTC. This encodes CASSRETGLITYTF. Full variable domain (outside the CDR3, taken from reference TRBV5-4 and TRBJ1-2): ETGVTQSPTHLIKTRGQQVTLRCSSQSGHNTVSWYQQALGQGPQFIFQYYREEENGRGNFPPRFSGLQFPNYSSELNVNALELDDSALYLCASSRETGLITYTFGSGTRLTVV.

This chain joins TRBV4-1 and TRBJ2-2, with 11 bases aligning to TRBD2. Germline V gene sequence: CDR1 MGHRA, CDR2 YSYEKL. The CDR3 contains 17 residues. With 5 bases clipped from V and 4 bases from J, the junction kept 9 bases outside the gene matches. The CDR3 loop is CASSETSGKWSTGELFF. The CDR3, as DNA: TGCGCCAGCAGCGAGACTAGCGGGAAGTGGAGCACCGGGGAGCTGTTTTTT.